This T cell receptor beta chain was retrieved from a study of blood T cell repertoires in COVID-19. Whole-study context: From T cells, B-cell-depleted T cells, or PBMCs came the material, which was cDNA or gDNA.

Original methodology: Amplification from reference gene primers served as the basis for estimated nucleated cell counts. The table came from immunoSEQ multiplex PCR; TCRdb's copy has only in-frame clones and leaves some out. V and J calls and clone size are given by that table; D and trimming were obtained from the DNA. The sample lists approximately 300,000 clones; over 75% were seen once. Germline V gives CDR1 SEHNR, CDR2 FQNEAQ (reference sequence). The CDR3 consists of 15 residues. V was pared by 4 bases and J by 4 bases, with 16 bases between. Enrolled through a virtual design, the participants were between roughly 18 and 100 years of age and came from some 26 US areas. Cohorts were determined from participant-reported clinical history.

The receptor was derived from a woman in her thirties who had recovered from COVID-19. Sequencing used PBMCs or T cells enriched from blood (not recorded which). The chain combines TRBV7-9 with TRBJ1-2, with D maybe TRBD1 (6 bases). The CDR3 nucleotides read TGTGCCAGCAGCTCATCGACCCGACAGGCCTATGGCTACACCTTC. Translating gives CASSSSTRQAYGYTF.